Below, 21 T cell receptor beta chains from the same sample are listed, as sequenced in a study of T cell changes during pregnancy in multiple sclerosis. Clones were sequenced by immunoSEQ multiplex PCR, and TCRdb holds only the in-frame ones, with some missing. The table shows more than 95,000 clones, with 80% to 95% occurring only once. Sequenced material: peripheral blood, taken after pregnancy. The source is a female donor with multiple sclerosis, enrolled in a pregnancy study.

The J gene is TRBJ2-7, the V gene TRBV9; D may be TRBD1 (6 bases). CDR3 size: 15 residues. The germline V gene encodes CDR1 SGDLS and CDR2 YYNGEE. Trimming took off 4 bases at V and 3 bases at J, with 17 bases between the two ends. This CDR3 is CASSSGLGHVYEQYF. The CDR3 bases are TGTGCCAGCAGCTCAGGGCTGGGACACGTCTACGAGCAGTACTTC.

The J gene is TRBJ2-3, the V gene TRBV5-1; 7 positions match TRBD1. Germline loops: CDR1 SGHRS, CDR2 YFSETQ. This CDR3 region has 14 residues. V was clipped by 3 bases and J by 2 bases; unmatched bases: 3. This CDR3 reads CASSSGQITDTQYF. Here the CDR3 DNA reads TGCGCCAGCAGCTCGGGACAGATCACAGATACGCAGTATTTT.

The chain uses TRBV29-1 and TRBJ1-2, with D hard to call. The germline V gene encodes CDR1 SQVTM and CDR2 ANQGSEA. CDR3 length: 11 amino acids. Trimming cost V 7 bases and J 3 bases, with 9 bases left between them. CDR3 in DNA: TGCAGCGCCGCTACCGACTATGGCTACACCTTC. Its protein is CSAATDYGYTF.

The CDR3 is CASSIGVTEQYF. For the CDR3, the DNA is TGTGCCAGTAGTATAGGAGTAACCGAGCAGTACTTC. The genes are TRBV19 and TRBJ2-7; D call uncertain. Germline V gene data show CDR1 as LNHDA and CDR2 as SQIVND (reference sequence). The V end was cut by 1 base, the J end by 6 bases, with 7 bases between. The CDR3 is made up of 12 amino acids.

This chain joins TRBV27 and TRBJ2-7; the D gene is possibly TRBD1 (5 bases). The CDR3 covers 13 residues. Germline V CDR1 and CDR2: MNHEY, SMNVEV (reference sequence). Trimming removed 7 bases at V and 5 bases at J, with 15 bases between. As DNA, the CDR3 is TGTGCCAGCAAAGGGGCAGCCCGGGACGAGCAGTACTTC. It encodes CASKGAARDEQYF.

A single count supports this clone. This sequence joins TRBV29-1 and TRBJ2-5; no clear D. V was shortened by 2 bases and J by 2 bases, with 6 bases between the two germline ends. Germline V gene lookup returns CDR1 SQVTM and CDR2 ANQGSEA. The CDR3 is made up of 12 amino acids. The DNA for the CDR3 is TGCAGCGTTGAATTCAGACAAGAGACCCAGTACTTC. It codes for CSVEFRQETQYF.

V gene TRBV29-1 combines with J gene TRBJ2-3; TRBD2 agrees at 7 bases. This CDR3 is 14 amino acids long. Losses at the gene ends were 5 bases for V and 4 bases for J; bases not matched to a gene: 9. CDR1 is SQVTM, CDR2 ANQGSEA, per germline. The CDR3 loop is CSVRSGTVADTQYF. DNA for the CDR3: TGCAGCGTTAGAAGCGGGACTGTCGCAGATACGCAGTATTTT.

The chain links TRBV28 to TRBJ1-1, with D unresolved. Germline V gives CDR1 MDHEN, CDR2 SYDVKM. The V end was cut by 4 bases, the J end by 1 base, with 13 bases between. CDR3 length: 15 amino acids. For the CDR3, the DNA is TGTGCCAGCAGTTCTTACCGATCAGGGAACACTGAAGCTTTCTTT. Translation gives CASSSYRSGNTEAFF. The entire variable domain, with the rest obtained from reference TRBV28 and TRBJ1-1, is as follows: DVKVTQSSRYLVKRTGEKVFLECVQDMDHENMFWYRQDPGLGLRLIYFSYDVKMKEKGDIPEGYSVSREKKERFSLILESASTNQTSMYLCASSSYRSGNTEAFFGQGTRLTVV.

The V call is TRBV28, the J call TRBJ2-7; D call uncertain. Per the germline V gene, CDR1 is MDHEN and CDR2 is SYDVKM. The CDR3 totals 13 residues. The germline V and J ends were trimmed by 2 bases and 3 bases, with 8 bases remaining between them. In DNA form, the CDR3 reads TGTGCCAGCAGTTTAATGCAGGACTACGAGCAGTACTTC. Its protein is CASSLMQDYEQYF. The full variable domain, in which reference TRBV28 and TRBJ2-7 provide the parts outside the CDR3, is DVKVTQSSRYLVKRTGEKVFLECVQDMDHENMFWYRQDPGLGLRLIYFSYDVKMKEKGDIPEGYSVSREKKERFSLILESASTNQTSMYLCASSLMQDYEQYFGPGTRLTVT.

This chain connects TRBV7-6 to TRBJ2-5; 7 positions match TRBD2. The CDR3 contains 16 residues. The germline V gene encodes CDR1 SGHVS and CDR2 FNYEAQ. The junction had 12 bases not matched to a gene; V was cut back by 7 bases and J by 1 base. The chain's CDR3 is CASNRPGGMGQETQYF. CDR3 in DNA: TGTGCCAGCAACCGTCCGGGAGGCATGGGCCAAGAGACCCAGTACTTC.

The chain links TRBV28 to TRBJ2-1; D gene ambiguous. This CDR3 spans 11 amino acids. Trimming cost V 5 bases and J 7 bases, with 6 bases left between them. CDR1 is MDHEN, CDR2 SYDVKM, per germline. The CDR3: CASSLGNEQFF. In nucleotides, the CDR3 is TGTGCCAGCAGTCTAGGAAATGAGCAGTTCTTC.

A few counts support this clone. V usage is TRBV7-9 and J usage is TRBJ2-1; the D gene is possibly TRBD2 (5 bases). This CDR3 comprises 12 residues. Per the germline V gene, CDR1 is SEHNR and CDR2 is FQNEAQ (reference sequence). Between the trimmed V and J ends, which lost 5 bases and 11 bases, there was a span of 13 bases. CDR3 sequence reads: CASSLPGLQQFF. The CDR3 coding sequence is TGTGCCAGCAGCCTCCCCGGACTCCAGCAGTTCTTC.

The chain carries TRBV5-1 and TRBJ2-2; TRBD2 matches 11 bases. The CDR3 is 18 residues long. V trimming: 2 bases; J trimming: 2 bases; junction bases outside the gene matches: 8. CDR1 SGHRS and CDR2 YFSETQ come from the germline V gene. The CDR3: CASSLGASGGRNTGELFF. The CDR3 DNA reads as TGCGCCAGCAGCTTAGGGGCTAGCGGGGGGAGAAACACCGGGGAGCTGTTTTTT.

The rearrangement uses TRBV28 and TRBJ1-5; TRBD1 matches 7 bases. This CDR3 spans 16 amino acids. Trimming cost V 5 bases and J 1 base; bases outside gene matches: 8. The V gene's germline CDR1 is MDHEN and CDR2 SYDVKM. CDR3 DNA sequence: TGTGCCAGCAGTCCCCTAAGCAGGGGGAGCAATCAGCCCCAGCATTTT. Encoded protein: CASSPLSRGSNQPQHF.

DNA of the CDR3: TGTGCCTGGAGGGGGCCTGGCACAGATACGCAGTATTTT. Protein: CAWRGPGTDTQYF. This chain joins TRBV30 and TRBJ2-3, with D maybe TRBD1 (5 bases). Germline V gene data show CDR1 as GTSNPN and CDR2 as SVGIG (reference sequence). The CDR3 sequence is 13 residues long. Between the trimmed V and J ends, which lost 3 bases and 1 base, there was a span of 8 bases.

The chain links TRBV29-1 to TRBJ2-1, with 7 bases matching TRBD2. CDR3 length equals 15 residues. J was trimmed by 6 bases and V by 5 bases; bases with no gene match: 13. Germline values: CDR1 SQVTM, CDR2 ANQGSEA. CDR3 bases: TGCAGCGTTTCCGCCCGCGGGAGTAGGGGCAATGAGCAGTTCTTC. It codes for CSVSARGSRGNEQFF.

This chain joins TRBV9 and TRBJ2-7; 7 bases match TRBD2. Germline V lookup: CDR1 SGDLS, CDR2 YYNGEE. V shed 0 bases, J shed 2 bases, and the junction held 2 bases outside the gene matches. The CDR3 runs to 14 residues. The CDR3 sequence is CASSVGEGPYEQYF. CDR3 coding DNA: TGTGCCAGCAGCGTAGGGGAGGGCCCCTACGAGCAGTACTTC.

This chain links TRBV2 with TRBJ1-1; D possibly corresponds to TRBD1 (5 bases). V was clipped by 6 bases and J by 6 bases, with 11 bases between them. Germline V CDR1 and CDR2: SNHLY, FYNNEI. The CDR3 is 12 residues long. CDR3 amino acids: CASRGGVAEAFF. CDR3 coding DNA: TGTGCCAGCAGGGGGGGTGTTGCTGAAGCTTTCTTT.

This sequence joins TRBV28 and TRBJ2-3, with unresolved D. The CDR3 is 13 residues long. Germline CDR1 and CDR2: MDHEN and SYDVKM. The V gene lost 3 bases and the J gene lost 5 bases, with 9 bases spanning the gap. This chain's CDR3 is CASSFSSLDTQYF. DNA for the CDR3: TGTGCCAGCAGTTTCTCCAGTTTAGATACGCAGTATTTT.

The CDR3 nucleotides read TGTGCCAGCAGTCCGGGGTACGAGCAGTACTTC. Translated, it gives CASSPGYEQYF. The chain links TRBV7-9 to TRBJ2-7; D perhaps matches TRBD2 (5 bases). Germline-derived CDR1 and CDR2 are SEHNR and FQNEAQ (reference sequence). The CDR3 covers 11 residues. V shed 6 bases and J shed 4 bases, with 7 bases lying between them.

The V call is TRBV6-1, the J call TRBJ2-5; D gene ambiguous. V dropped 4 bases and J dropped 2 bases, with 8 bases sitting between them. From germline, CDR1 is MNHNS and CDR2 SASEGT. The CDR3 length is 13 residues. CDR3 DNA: TGTGCCAGCAGTGGACTCATGCAAGAGACCCAGTACTTC. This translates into CASSGLMQETQYF.